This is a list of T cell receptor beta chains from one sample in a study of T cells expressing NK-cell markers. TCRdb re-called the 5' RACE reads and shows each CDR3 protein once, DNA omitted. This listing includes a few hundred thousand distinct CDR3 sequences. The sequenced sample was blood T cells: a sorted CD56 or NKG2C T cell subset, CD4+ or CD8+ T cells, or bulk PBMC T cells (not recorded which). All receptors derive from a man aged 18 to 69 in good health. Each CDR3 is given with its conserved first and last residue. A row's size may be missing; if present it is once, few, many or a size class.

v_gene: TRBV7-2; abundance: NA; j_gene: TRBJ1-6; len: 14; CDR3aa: CASSLTPTNSPLHF
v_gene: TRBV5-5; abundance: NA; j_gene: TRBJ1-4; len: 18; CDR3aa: CASSLVPRESQANEKLFF
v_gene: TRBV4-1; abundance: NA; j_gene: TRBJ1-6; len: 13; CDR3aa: CASSQVHPSPLHF
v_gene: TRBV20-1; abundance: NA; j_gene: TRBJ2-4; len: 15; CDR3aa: CSARGFRIGLNIQYF
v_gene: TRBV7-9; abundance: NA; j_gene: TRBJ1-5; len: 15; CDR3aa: CASSPEDSGNQPQHF
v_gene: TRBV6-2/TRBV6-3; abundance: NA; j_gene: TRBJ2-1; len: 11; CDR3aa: CASGRSDEQFF
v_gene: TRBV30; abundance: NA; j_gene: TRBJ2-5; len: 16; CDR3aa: CAWRGGNTEYQETQYF
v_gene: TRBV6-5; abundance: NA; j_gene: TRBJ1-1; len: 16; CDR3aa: CASRAGWDRGGTEAFF
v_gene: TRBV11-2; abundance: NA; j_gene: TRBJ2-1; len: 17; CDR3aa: CASSSYAGSRSYNEQFF
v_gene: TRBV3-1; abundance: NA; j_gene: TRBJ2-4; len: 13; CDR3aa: CASSQGHKNIQYF
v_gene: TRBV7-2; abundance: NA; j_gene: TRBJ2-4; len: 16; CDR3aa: CASSPVETAAKNIQYF
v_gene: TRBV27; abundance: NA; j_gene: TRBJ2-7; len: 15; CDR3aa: CASSVGRLSSYEQYF
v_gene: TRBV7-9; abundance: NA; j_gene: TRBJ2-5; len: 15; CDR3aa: CASTKGPRASETQYF
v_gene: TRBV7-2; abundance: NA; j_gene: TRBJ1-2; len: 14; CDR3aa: CASSLRGDRSGYTF
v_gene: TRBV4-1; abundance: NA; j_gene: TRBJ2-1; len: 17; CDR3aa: CASSQDGPGRRYNEQFF
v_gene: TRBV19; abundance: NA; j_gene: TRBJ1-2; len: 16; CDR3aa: CASSMRRTGGVYGYTF
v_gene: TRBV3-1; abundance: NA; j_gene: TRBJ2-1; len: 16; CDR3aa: CASSDYSGGRHNEQFF
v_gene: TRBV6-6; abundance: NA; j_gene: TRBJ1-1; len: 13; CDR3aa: CASSRLGNTEAFF
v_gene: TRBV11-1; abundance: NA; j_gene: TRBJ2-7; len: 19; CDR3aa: CASSSDRGANINLAYEQYF
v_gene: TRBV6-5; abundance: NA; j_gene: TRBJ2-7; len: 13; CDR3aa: CASSIQGNYEQYF
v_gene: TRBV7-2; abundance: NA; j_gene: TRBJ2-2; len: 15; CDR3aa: CASGSGTGDTGELFF
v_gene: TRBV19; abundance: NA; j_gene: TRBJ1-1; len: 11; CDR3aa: CASIYEMRAFF
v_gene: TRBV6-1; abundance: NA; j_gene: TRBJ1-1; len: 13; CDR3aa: CASSPIFQGTAFF
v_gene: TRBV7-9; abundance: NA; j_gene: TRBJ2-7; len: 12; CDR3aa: CASTVGGYEQYF
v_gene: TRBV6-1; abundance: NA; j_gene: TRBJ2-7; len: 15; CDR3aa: CASSYSASGGYEQYF
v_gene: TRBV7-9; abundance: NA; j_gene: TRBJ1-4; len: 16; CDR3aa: CASSLYRTALNEKLFF
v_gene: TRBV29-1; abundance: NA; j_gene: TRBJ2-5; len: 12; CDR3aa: CSVSSGLETQYF
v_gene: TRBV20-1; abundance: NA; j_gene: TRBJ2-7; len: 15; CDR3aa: CSARDPAGSPYEQYF
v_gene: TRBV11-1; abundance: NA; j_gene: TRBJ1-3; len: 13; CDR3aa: CASGHNSGNTIYF
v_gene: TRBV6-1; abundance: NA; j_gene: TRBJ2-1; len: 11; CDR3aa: CASSERYEQFF
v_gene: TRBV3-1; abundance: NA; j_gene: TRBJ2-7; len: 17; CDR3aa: CASSPKNTSGGRNEQYF
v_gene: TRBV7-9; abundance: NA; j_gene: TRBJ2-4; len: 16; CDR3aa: CASSPPIRAGVGIQYF
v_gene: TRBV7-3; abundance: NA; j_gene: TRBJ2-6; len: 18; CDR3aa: CASSPTTGGVAGANVLTF
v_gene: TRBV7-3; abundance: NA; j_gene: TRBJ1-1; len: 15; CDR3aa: CASSTTTGRNTEAFF
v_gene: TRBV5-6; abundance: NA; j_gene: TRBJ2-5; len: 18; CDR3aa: CASSPWSDPGLAQETQYF
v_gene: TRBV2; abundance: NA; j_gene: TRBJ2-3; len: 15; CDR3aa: CASSELGASTDTQYF
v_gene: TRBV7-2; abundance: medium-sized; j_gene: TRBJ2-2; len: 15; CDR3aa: CASSLVSGNTGELFF
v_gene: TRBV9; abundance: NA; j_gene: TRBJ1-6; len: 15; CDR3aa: CASRELSGWPSPLHF
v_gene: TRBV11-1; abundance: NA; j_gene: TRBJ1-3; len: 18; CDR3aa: CASSQNRDRVGFQNTIYF
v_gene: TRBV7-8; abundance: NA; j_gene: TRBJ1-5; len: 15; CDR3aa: CASSLASGFNQPQHF
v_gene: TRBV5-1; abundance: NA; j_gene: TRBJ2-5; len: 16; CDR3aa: CASSRQLGRNQETQYF
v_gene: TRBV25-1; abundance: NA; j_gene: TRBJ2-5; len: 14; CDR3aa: CASSGAGGGETQYF
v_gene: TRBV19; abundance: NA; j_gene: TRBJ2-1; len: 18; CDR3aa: CASSPHLTSGKRYNEQFF
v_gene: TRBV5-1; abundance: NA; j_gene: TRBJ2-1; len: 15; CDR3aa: CASSTVAGGRNEQFF
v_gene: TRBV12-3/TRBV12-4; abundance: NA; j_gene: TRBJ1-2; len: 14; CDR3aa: CASSPKRFSYGYTF
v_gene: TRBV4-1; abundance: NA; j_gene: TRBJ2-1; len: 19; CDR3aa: CASSQEYGTSGTPYNEQFF
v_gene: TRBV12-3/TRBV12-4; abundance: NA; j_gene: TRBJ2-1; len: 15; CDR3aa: CASSARQGSYNEQFF
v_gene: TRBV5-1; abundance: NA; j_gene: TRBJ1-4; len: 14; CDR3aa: CASGLFGSAEKLFF
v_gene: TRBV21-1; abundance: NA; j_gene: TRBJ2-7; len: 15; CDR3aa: CASSKPGRTTYEQYF
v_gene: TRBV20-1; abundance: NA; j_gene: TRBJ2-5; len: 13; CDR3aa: CSAMGTPIETQYF
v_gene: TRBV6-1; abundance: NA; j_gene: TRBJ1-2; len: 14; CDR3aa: CASSELGSHYGYTF